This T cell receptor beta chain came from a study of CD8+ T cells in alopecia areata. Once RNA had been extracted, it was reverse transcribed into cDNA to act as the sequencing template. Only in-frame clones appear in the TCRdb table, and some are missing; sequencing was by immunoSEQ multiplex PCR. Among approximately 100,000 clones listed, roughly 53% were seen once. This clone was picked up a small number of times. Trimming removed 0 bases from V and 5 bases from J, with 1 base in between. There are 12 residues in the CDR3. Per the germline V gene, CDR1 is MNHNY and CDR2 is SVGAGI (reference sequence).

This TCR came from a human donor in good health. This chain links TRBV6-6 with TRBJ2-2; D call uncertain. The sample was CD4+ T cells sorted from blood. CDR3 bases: TGTGCCAGCAGTTACTCGACCGGGGAGCTGTTTTTT. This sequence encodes CASSYSTGELFF.